The entry that follows covers one TCR beta chain sequence. No cognate antigen has been identified for it. The input lacks base qualities; no much larger clone sits a single base away. In light of the paper, this sample's treatment or condition label describes: live attenuated yellow fever vaccine strain. At each blood-draw timepoint, two biological replicates of bulk PBMCs were collected. PBMCs were isolated from peripheral blood using a standard Ficoll-Paque protocol. TriZol was used to extract RNA from bulk PBMCs, CD4 and CD8 fractions, and dextramer-positive and dextramer-negative fractions. TCR cDNA was synthesized by 5'RACE template switching, which introduced a universal primer site and unique molecular identifiers. Priming of cDNA synthesis was performed from both the TCR alpha and TCR beta constant segments. Libraries were amplified in two PCR steps, with sample barcodes and sequencing adapters added in the second step. Sequencing of the libraries was done on either Illumina HiSeq 2500 (2x100 bp) or NovaSeq (2x150 bp). The study's processing was this. MIGEC handled demultiplexing of reads and collapsing into UMI consensus sequences, while MiXCR performed V(D)J alignment. Clonotypes responding to the vaccine were identified with edgeR on replicate PBMC samples, with the criteria of FDR below 0.01 and a log2 fold change above 5 up to day 15. Each bulk clonotype received a CD4 or CD8 identity based on whether the sequenced CD4 or CD8 repertoire contained that clonotype at higher abundance. TCRdb reprocessing: public reads trimmed at Q25 with fastp, clones called with MiXCR, in-frame beta chains kept. Each entry merges the rows of one CDR3 protein and shows their most common DNA and genes. These V and J calls derive from TCRdb rather than the authors' analysis. In all, the sample holds 510,000 or so distinct CDR3 sequences, and about 19% of those were seen once. Approximately 15% of the sample is taken by the ten largest.

These data are taken from a study of T cells after yellow fever vaccination (dated by TCRdb to between 2018 and 2021). Study-wide context: Libraries from fractions with low cell numbers were prepared with the SMART-Seq v4 Ultra Low Input RNA kit. Bulk TCR alpha and beta repertoires were sequenced longitudinally to track T-cell clones before and after primary and booster YFV17D yellow fever vaccination. Two healthy male donors, one aged 18 to 29 and one aged 30 to 40 years, made up the cohort. Blood was drawn at multiple timepoints before and after primary and secondary immunization, with bulk PBMC replicates and cell subsets isolated.

Per the germline V gene, MGHDK is the CDR1 and SYGVNS is the CDR2. From the cysteine up to the phenylalanine, the CDR3 has a length of 12 residues. Of all the DNA, just the CDR3 is kept, 36 bases in frame from base 1. The trim is 2 bases for V and 3 bases for J, with a gap of 4 bases between the germline ends. Overall study outcomes, separate from this receptor: A small fraction of clonotypes showed up in both the CD4 and CD8 compartments, probably as a result of convergent recombination. After the booster, most clones that had expanded after primary vaccination were detected again (roughly 96% of CD4 and around nine tenths of CD8), suggesting broad maintenance of memory. Computational filtering was needed because FACS-sorted repertoires could contain abundant contaminating clonotypes from the bulk population. The secondary T-cell response was weaker than the primary response but faster, peaking on day 5 instead of day 15. Because only a couple of donors were included in the study, the extent to which the findings can be generalized is limited.

The rearrangement joined TRBV25-1 to TRBJ1-2, with the D gene call left open. The source is a man aged 30 to 39 who received the YFV17D yellow fever vaccine. The input for sequencing was PBMCs, taken 15 days after the yellow fever booster vaccination. The nucleotide sequence reads as follows: TGTGCCAGCAGTGAAGGTTACTATGGCTACACCTTC. The translation is CASSEGYYGYTF.